This T cell receptor beta chain was identified in a study of T cell responses to AZD1222 COVID-19 vaccine. Findings of the study overall: Repertoire collection took place solely once the T cell response had peaked.

Germline CDR1 is SGDLS and CDR2 is YYNGEE. V was cut by 5 bases and J by 5 bases, with 16 bases left in between. The CDR3 has 14 amino acids. Worth noting for this clone: Its antigen is not known.

The protocol was immunoSEQ multiplex PCR, while the TCRdb copy is restricted to in-frame clones and leaves out a portion. The data contain a few hundred thousand clones, approximately 95% of them singletons. Sequenced here: peripheral blood, sampled on day 0 of AZD1222 vaccination. This receptor was identified in an adult in good health. This sequence joins TRBV9 and TRBJ1-1, with D hard to call. The CDR3 sequence is CASSRVGSVTEAFF. CDR3 bases: TGTGCCAGCAGTCGGGTGGGTTCTGTTACTGAAGCTTTCTTT.